This T cell receptor beta chain was found in a study of control samples from healthy donors and cancer patients. The ends were cut back, 8 bases at V and 8 bases at J, with 21 bases in the middle. The CDR3 runs to 14 residues. CDR1 is SGHDN and CDR2 is FVKESK in the germline V gene. Clones were read by immunoSEQ multiplex PCR, and TCRdb kept only the in-frame ones, dropping some. The sample yields 150,000 to 200,000 clones, about 90% seen once. The V call is TRBV14, the J call TRBJ1-1; the D gene is possibly TRBD1 (5 bases). The sequence was collected from a man between 25 and 39 years old in good health. Source material: blood. This CDR3 reads CASRRGAHLGEAFF. CDR3 coding DNA: TGTGCCAGCCGGCGTGGGGCGCATCTAGGGGAAGCTTTCTTT. The full variable domain, its missing parts supplied by reference TRBV14 and TRBJ1-1, is EAGVTQFPSHSVIEKGQTVTLRCDPISGHDNLYWYRRVMGKEIKFLLHFVKESKQDESGMPNNRFLAERTGGTYSTLKVQPAELEDSGVYFCASRRGAHLGEAFFGQGTRLTVV.